The present T cell receptor beta chain was sequenced within a study of blood T cell repertoires in COVID-19. On the study more broadly: The cDNA or gDNA used as material had been derived from T cells, B-cell-depleted T cells, or PBMCs.

Authors' processing steps: Scientists estimated how many nucleated cells there were by amplifying reference gene primers. The method was immunoSEQ multiplex PCR; TCRdb's version includes in-frame clones alone and lacks a portion of them. V, J and clone size are those of that table, while D and trimming were read from the DNA. The sample holds more than 150,000 clones, approximately 84% seen once. This TCR derives from an elderly woman with acute or convalescent COVID-19. Sequencing input: peripheral blood.

CDR3 coding DNA: TGCGCCAGCAGCCCGACAGGGGATTCCTACGAGCAGTACTTC. Translating gives CASSPTGDSYEQYF. The genes are TRBV5-1 and TRBJ2-7; TRBD1 aligns across 8 bases. Germline V gene lookup returns CDR1 SGHRS and CDR2 YFSETQ. Losses at the gene ends were 4 bases for V and 1 base for J; bases not matched to a gene: 4. The length of the CDR3 is 14 residues.